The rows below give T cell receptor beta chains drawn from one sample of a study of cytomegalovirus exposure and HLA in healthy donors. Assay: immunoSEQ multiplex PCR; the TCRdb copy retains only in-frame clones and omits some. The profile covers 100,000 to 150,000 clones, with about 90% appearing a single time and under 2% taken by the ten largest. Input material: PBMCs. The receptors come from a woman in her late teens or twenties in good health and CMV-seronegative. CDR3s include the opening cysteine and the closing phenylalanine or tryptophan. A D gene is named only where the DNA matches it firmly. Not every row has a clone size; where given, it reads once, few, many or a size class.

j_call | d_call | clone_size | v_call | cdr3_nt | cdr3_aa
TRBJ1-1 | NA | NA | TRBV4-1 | TGCGCCAGCAGCCTCCCGGGGGGGGAAGCTTTCTTT | CASSLPGGEAFF
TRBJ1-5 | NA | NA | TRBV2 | TGTGCCAGCAGGCGGGGAAATAGCAATCAGCCCCAGCATTTT | CASRRGNSNQPQHF
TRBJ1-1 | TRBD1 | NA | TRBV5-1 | TGCGCCAGCAGCCTGGGGTCACCAGGGGGTGAAGCTTTCTTT | CASSLGSPGGEAFF
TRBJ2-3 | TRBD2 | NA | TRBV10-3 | TGTGCCATCAGTGGAACTAGCGGGGTCACAGATACGCAGTATTTT | CAISGTSGVTDTQYF
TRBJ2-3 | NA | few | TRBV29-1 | TGCAGCGTCCCGCGGGCGGGCACAGATACGCAGTATTTT | CSVPRAGTDTQYF
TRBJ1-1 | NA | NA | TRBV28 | TGTGCCAGCACCCCCCAGGGGAACACTGAAGCTTTCTTT | CASTPQGNTEAFF
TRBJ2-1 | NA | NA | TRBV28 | TGTGCCAGCAGTCTCGATTCCTTGCTAACCTACAATGAGCAGTTCTTC | CASSLDSLLTYNEQFF
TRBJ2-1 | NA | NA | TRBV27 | TGTGCCAGCAGTTCCTGGACAGATGAGCAGTTCTTC | CASSSWTDEQFF
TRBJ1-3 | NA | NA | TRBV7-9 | TGTGCCAGCAGCTTAGCCTCCGGAAACACCATATATTTT | CASSLASGNTIYF
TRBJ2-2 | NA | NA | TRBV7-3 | TGTGCCAGCAGCTTAGAGCCTACCGGGGAGCTGTTTTTT | CASSLEPTGELFF
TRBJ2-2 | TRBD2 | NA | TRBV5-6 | TGTGCCAGCAGCTTGTTCGGGGAGGGCACCGGGGAGCTGTTTTTT | CASSLFGEGTGELFF
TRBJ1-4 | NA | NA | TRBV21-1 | TGTGCCAGCAGCAAAAGGGGAGGGACTAATGAAAAACTGTTTTTT | CASSKRGGTNEKLFF
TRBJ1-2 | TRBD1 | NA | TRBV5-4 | TGTGCCAGCAGCCGGCAGGGGGCCTGGTATGGCTACACCTTC | CASSRQGAWYGYTF